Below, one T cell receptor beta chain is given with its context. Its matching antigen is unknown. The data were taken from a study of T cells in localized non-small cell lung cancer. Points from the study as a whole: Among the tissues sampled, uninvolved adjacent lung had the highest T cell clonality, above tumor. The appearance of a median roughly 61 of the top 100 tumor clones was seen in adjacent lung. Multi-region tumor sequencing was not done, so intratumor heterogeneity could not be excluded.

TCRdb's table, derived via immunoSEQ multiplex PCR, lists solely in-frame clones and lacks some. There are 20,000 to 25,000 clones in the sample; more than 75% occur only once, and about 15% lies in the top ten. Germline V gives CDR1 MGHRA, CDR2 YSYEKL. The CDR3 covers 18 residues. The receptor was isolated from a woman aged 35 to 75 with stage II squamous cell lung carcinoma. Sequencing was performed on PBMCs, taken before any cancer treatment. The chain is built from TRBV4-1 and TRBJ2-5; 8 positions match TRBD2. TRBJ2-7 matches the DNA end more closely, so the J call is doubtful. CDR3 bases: TGCGCCAGCAGCCAAGCTCCCTTCCGACTAGCGCGCTCCTACGAGCAGTACTTC. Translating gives CASSQAPFRLARSYEQYF.